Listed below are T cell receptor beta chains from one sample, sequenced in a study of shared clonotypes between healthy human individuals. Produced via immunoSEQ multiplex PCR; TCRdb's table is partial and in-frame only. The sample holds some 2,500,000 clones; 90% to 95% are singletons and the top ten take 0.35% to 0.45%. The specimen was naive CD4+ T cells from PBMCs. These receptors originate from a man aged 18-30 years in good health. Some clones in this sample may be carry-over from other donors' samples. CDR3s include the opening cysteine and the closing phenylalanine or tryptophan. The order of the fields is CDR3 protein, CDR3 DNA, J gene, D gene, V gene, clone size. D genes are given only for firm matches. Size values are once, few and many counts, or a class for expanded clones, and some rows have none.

CDR3: CASSVAVGSGTSGSRFFNEQFF
DNA: TGTGCCAGCAGCGTAGCGGTGGGGTCCGGGACTAGCGGGAGCAGGTTTTTCAATGAGCAGTTCTTC
J: TRBJ2-1
D: TRBD2
V: TRBV9
size: -

CDR3: CASSYPGRAEAFF
DNA: TGTGCCAGCAGTTACCCGGGGAGGGCTGAAGCTTTCTTT
J: TRBJ1-1
D: -
V: TRBV6-6
size: -

CDR3: CASSVIGGSNEQFF
DNA: TGTGCCAGCAGCGTAATCGGGGGCAGCAATGAGCAGTTCTTC
J: TRBJ2-1
D: -
V: TRBV9
size: -

CDR3: CASSEGVNQPQHF
DNA: TGTGCCAGCAGTGAGGGGGTCAATCAGCCCCAGCATTTT
J: TRBJ1-5
D: -
V: TRBV2
size: -

CDR3: CASTLTGARWEQYF
DNA: TGTGCCAGCACCCTGACAGGGGCGCGGTGGGAGCAGTACTTC
J: TRBJ2-7
D: TRBD1
V: TRBV6-1
size: -

CDR3: CASSPYGAVRVTWQYF
DNA: TGCGCCAGCAGTCCATACGGGGCGGTAAGAGTTACGTGGCAGTACTTC
J: TRBJ2-7
D: -
V: TRBV23-1
size: once

CDR3: CASSYGGQVREQFF
DNA: TGTGCCAGTAGTTACGGGGGGCAGGTTCGAGAGCAGTTCTTC
J: TRBJ2-1
D: -
V: TRBV19
size: -

CDR3: CASSLLSGGELFF
DNA: TGTGCCAGCAGTTTGCTTTCCGGCGGGGAGCTGTTTTTT
J: TRBJ2-2
D: -
V: TRBV28
size: -

CDR3: CASSQTSGTNTGELFF
DNA: TGTGCCAGCAGTCAGACTAGCGGGACAAACACCGGGGAGCTGTTTTTT
J: TRBJ2-2
D: TRBD2
V: TRBV28
size: -

CDR3: CATSRDKGSGTAPYGYTF
DNA: TGTGCCACCAGCAGAGATAAGGGATCCGGGACAGCGCCCTATGGCTACACCTTC
J: TRBJ1-2
D: TRBD1
V: TRBV15
size: -

CDR3: CASSSKVDQPQHF
DNA: TGTGCCAGCAGCTCCAAGGTGGATCAGCCCCAGCATTTT
J: TRBJ1-5
D: -
V: TRBV11-2
size: -

CDR3: CASSLSWGRRYTF
DNA: TGTGCCAGCAGCTTAAGCTGGGGACGCCGCTACACCTTC
J: TRBJ1-2
D: -
V: TRBV7-9
size: -

CDR3: CASSLTGVGTEAFF
DNA: TGTGCCAGCAGCTTAACAGGAGTCGGCACTGAAGCTTTCTTT
J: TRBJ1-1
D: -
V: TRBV7-8
size: -

CDR3: CASSEFSGFYNSPLHF
DNA: TGTGCCAGCAGTGAGTTCTCAGGGTTCTATAATTCACCCCTCCACTTT
J: TRBJ1-6
D: -
V: TRBV6-1
size: -

CDR3: CASSGGHSYTEAFF
DNA: TGCGCCAGCAGCGGGGGACACTCCTACACTGAAGCTTTCTTT
J: TRBJ1-1
D: -
V: TRBV5-1
size: -

CDR3: CASSLLPQGAGFEKLFF
DNA: TGTGCCAGCAGTTTACTTCCCCAGGGGGCCGGGTTCGAAAAACTGTTTTTT
J: TRBJ1-4
D: TRBD1
V: TRBV28
size: -

CDR3: CASSLYDRGGQPQHF
DNA: TGTGCCAGCAGTTTATATGACAGGGGAGGTCAGCCCCAGCATTTT
J: TRBJ1-5
D: TRBD1
V: TRBV28
size: -

CDR3: CASSKVVAGGLRTGELFF
DNA: TGTGCCAGCAGCAAAGTGGTAGCGGGAGGTCTGAGGACCGGGGAGCTGTTTTTT
J: TRBJ2-2
D: TRBD2
V: TRBV7-9
size: -

CDR3: CASSLDLGYTGELFF
DNA: TGTGCCAGCAGCTTAGATCTGGGATACACCGGGGAGCTGTTTTTT
J: TRBJ2-2
D: -
V: TRBV11-3
size: -

CDR3: CASSQVKGLAARWDTGELFF
DNA: TGTGCCAGCAGCCAAGTCAAGGGACTAGCGGCCAGGTGGGACACCGGGGAGCTGTTTTTT
J: TRBJ2-2
D: TRBD2
V: TRBV14
size: -

CDR3: CASGTRFTDTQYF
DNA: TGTGCCAGCGGGACTAGGTTCACAGATACGCAGTATTTT
J: TRBJ2-3
D: TRBD2
V: TRBV6-1
size: once

CDR3: CASSPQVNTEAFF
DNA: TGTGCCAGCAGCCCTCAGGTGAACACTGAAGCTTTCTTT
J: TRBJ1-1
D: -
V: TRBV7-9
size: -

CDR3: CASSYRGLTTDTQYF
DNA: TGTGCCAGCAGTTACAGGGGACTAACCACAGATACGCAGTATTTT
J: TRBJ2-3
D: TRBD2
V: TRBV6-5
size: -

CDR3: CASSPPVWDGPYEQYF
DNA: TGTGCCAGCTCACCACCGGTCTGGGACGGACCCTACGAGCAGTACTTC
J: TRBJ2-7
D: -
V: TRBV18
size: -

CDR3: CASGLVDRVGRREGPLHSYEQYF
DNA: TGTGCTAGTGGTTTGGTAGACAGGGTTGGTAGGCGGGAGGGCCCCTTACACTCCTACGAGCAGTACTTC
J: TRBJ2-7
D: TRBD2
V: TRBV12-5
size: -

CDR3: CASSEDRGRTF
DNA: TGTGCCAGCAGTGAAGACAGGGGAAGGACCTTC
J: TRBJ1-2
D: TRBD1
V: TRBV2
size: -

CDR3: CASSRFRAAGRPTGELFF
DNA: TGTGCCAGCTCAAGATTCAGGGCGGCGGGCCGTCCCACCGGGGAGCTGTTTTTT
J: TRBJ2-2
D: -
V: TRBV18
size: -

CDR3: CASSQGQVNTGELFF
DNA: TGTGCCAGCAGCCAGGGACAGGTGAACACCGGGGAGCTGTTTTTT
J: TRBJ2-2
D: TRBD1
V: TRBV14
size: once

CDR3: CASSPSGTQRGETQYF
DNA: TGCGCCAGCAGTCCATCCGGGACACAACGTGGAGAGACCCAGTACTTC
J: TRBJ2-5
D: -
V: TRBV10-1
size: -

CDR3: CASSSPSGRVSWEKLFF
DNA: TGTGCCAGCAGCTCCCCCTCTGGGAGGGTGTCGTGGGAAAAACTGTTTTTT
J: TRBJ1-4
D: -
V: TRBV11-2
size: -

CDR3: CASSVAGGIGETQYF
DNA: TGTGCCAGCAGCGTAGCTGGGGGGATCGGAGAGACCCAGTACTTC
J: TRBJ2-5
D: -
V: TRBV9
size: -

CDR3: CASSPDGEGNQPQHF
DNA: TGTGCCAGCAGCCCGGATGGTGAGGGCAATCAGCCCCAGCATTTT
J: TRBJ1-5
D: -
V: TRBV7-2
size: -

CDR3: CSVRGGLSRRYTF
DNA: TGCAGCGTCCGCGGAGGGCTCTCGCGTCGCTACACCTTC
J: TRBJ1-2
D: -
V: TRBV29-1
size: once

CDR3: CASSLEGGQNTEAFF
DNA: TGCGCCAGCAGCTTGGAGGGGGGCCAGAACACTGAAGCTTTCTTT
J: TRBJ1-1
D: -
V: TRBV5-1
size: -

CDR3: CASSRDRGGGGYTF
DNA: TGTGCCAGCAGCCGGGACAGGGGAGGTGGTGGCTACACCTTC
J: TRBJ1-2
D: TRBD1
V: TRBV9
size: -

CDR3: CASSLTQRGGHEQYF
DNA: TGCGCCAGCAGCCTTACACAACGCGGGGGTCACGAGCAGTACTTC
J: TRBJ2-7
D: TRBD2
V: TRBV5-1
size: -

CDR3: CASSALAGGPNEQFF
DNA: TGCGCCAGCAGCGCGCTAGCGGGAGGGCCAAATGAGCAGTTCTTC
J: TRBJ2-1
D: TRBD2
V: TRBV5-1
size: -

CDR3: CASSYTDRDREQYF
DNA: TGTGCCAGCAGTTACACGGACAGGGATCGAGAGCAGTATTTT
J: TRBJ2-3
D: TRBD1
V: TRBV6-5
size: -

CDR3: CASSPQGINQPQHF
DNA: TGTGCCAGCAGCCCCCAGGGCATTAATCAGCCCCAGCATTTT
J: TRBJ1-5
D: -
V: TRBV7-2
size: -

CDR3: CATSVSSYNEQFF
DNA: TGTGCCACCTCCGTAAGCTCCTACAATGAGCAGTTCTTC
J: TRBJ2-1
D: -
V: TRBV11-3
size: -

CDR3: CASSSLAASYNEQFF
DNA: TGTGCCAGCAGCTCCCTAGCGGCCTCCTACAATGAGCAGTTCTTC
J: TRBJ2-1
D: TRBD2
V: TRBV7-2
size: -

CDR3: CASSLEPSGGAQYF
DNA: TGTGCCAGCAGCTTGGAGCCTAGCGGGGGTGCTCAGTACTTC
J: TRBJ2-7
D: TRBD2
V: TRBV5-5
size: once

CDR3: CASSHRGILGTQYF
DNA: TGTGCCAGTAGCCACAGGGGTATCCTGGGGACCCAGTACTTC
J: TRBJ2-5
D: TRBD1
V: TRBV19
size: once

CDR3: CASSWDGGAYNEQFF
DNA: TGTGCCAGCAGTTGGGACGGGGGCGCGTACAATGAGCAGTTCTTC
J: TRBJ2-1
D: -
V: TRBV28
size: -

CDR3: CASSWGGTAYEQYF
DNA: TGTGCCAGCAGCTGGGGAGGGACAGCCTACGAGCAGTACTTC
J: TRBJ2-7
D: -
V: TRBV7-2
size: -

CDR3: CAWSVSSNQPQHF
DNA: TGTGCCTGGAGTGTAAGTAGCAATCAGCCCCAGCATTTT
J: TRBJ1-5
D: -
V: TRBV30
size: few

CDR3: CATSRALSGNIQYF
DNA: TGTGCCACCAGCAGAGCCCTATCGGGGAACATTCAGTACTTC
J: TRBJ2-4
D: -
V: TRBV15
size: once

CDR3: CAWSGAGGQNNEQFF
DNA: TGTGCCTGGAGTGGGGCGGGAGGGCAGAACAATGAGCAGTTCTTC
J: TRBJ2-1
D: TRBD2
V: TRBV30
size: -

CDR3: CASTKSVIPNTEAFF
DNA: TGTGCCAGCACCAAATCGGTCATCCCGAACACTGAAGCTTTCTTT
J: TRBJ1-1
D: -
V: TRBV6-5
size: -

CDR3: CASSLEGQLNQPQHF
DNA: TGTGCCAGCAGCTTGGAGGGACAGCTCAATCAGCCCCAGCATTTT
J: TRBJ1-5
D: TRBD1
V: TRBV5-5
size: -